Described below is a single T cell receptor beta chain sequence and its context. Its antigen is not identified. The CDR3 sequence is 11 residues long. From germline, CDR1 is GTSNPN and CDR2 SVGIG (reference sequence). The germline V and J ends were trimmed by 0 bases and 8 bases, with 7 bases remaining between them. The record originates from a study of shared clonotypes between healthy human individuals. Overall study context: A couple of women and three men aged 18 to 49 made up the donors.

Study outcomes and limitations: Clonotype sharing among donors likely depends on sequencing depth. In this cohort, only blood was sampled, and tissue repertoires likely differ.

Assay execution took place at the deep level. Assay used: immunoSEQ multiplex PCR; TCRdb lists only in-frame clones, some missing. The top ten clones hold 0.5% to 0.65% of a sample with 900,000 to 1,200,000 clones, around 82% of them seen once. The TCR originated in a man aged 18-30 years in good health. Some clones in this sample may be carry-over from other donors' samples. The V call is TRBV30, the J call TRBJ1-1; D not resolved. The sample comprised memory CD4+ T cells from PBMCs. Subset of the sample: CD45RA-negative fraction. The CDR3 DNA reads as TGTGCCTGGAGTGTACTCGAGGAAGCTTTCTTT. As protein: CAWSVLEEAFF.